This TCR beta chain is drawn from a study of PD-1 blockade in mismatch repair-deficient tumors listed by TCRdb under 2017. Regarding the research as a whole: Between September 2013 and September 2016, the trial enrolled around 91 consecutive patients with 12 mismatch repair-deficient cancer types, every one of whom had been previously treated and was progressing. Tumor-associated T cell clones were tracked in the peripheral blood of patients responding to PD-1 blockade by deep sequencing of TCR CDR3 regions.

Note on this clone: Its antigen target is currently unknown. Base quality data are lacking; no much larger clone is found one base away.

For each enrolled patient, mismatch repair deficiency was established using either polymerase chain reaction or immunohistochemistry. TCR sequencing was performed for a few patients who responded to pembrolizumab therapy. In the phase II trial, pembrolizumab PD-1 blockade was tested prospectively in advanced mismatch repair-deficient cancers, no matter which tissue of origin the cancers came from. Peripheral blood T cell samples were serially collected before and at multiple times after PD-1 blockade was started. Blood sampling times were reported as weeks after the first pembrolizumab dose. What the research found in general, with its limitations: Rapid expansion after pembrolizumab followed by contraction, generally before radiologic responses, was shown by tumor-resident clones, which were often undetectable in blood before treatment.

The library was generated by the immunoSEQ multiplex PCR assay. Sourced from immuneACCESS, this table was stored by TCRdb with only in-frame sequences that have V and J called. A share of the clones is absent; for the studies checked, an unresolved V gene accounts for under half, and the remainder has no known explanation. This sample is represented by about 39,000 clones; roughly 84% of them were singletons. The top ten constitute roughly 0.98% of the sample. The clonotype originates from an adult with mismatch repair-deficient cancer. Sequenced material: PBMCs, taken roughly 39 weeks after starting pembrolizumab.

The DNA is as follows: TGTGCCAGCTCACCAAGGACAGGAGCAGAGACCCAGTACTTC. This yields the protein CASSPRTGAETQYF. The chain couples TRBV18 to TRBJ2-5; 7 of the junction bases match TRBD1. The CDR3 measures 14 amino acids from cysteine to phenylalanine. CDR3 DNA only is kept here, 42 bases in frame from base 1. After removal of 2 bases from V and 4 bases from J, the junction retains 4 bases not matched to a gene. The germline V gene yields KGHSH for CDR1 and LQKENI for CDR2.